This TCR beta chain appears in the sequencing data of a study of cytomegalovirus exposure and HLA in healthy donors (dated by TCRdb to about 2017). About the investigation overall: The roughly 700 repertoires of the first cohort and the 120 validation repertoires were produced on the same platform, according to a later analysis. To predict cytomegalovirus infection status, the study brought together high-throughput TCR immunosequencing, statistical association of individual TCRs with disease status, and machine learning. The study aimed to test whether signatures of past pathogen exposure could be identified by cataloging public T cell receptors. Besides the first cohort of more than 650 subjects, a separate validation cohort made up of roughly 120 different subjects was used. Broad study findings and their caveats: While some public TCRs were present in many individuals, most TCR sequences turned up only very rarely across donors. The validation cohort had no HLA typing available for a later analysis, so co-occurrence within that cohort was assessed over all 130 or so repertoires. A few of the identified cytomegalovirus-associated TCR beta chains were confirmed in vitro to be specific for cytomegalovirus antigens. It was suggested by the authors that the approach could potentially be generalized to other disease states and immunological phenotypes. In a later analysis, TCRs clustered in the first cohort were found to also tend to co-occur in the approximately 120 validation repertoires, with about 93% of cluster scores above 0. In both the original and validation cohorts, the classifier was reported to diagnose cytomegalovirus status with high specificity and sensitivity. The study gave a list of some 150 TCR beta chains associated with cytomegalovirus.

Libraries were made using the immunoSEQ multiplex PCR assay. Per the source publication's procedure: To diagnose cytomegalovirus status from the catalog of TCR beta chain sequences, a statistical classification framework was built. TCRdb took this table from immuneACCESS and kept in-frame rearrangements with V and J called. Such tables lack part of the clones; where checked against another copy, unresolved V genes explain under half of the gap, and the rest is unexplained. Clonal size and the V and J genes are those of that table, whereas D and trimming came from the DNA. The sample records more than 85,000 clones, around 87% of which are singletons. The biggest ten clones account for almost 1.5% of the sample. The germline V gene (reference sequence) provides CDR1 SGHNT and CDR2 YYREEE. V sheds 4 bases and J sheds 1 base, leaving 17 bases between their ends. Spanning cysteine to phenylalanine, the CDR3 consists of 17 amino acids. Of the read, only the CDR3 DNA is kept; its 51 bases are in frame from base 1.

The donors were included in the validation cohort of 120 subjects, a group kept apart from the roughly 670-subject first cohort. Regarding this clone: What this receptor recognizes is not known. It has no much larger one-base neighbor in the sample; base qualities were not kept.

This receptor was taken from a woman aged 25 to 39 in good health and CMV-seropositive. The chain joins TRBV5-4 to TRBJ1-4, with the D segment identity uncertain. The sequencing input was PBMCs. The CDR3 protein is CASSRGSFRGTNEKLFF. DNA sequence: TGTGCCAGCAGCAGAGGCTCCTTTCGCGGAACTAATGAAAAACTGTTTTTT.